Presented here are 8 T cell receptor beta chains from one specimen sequenced in a study of T cell responses to AZD1222 COVID-19 vaccine. Sequenced by immunoSEQ multiplex PCR; TCRdb stores in-frame clones only, minus some. The repertoire includes 130,000 to 150,000 clones, 82% of them detected once, and approximately 4% sits in the top ten. The sequencing used peripheral blood, collected on day 0 of MenACWY control vaccination. All receptors come from an adult in good health.

The rearrangement links TRBV2 to TRBJ1-6, with 10 bases identical to TRBD1. The ends lost 6 bases at V and 10 bases at J; junction bases unmatched: 6. Germline-derived CDR1 and CDR2 are SNHLY and FYNNEI. CDR3 length equals 14 residues. The CDR3 bases are TGTGCCAGCAGCGGGACAGGGGTTTTATCACCCCTCCACTTT. Translating it yields CASSGTGVLSPLHF.

The V and J genes are TRBV11-1 and TRBJ2-1; D gene ambiguous. V was shortened by 5 bases and J by 9 bases, with 8 bases between the two germline ends. There are 11 residues in the CDR3. The germline CDR1 and CDR2 sequences are SGHAT and FQDESV (reference sequence). The CDR3 DNA is TGTGCCAGCAGCCCCGGCTTTGAGCAGTTCTTC. Protein product: CASSPGFEQFF.

V usage is TRBV7-3 and J usage is TRBJ2-2, with 8 bases matching TRBD1. This CDR3 contains 14 residues. The germline V gene has CDR1 SGHTA and CDR2 FQGTGA. The junction had 7 bases not matched to a gene; V was cut back by 5 bases and J by 8 bases. DNA of the CDR3: TGTGCCAGCAGCCGGACAGGGCTCACAGGGGAGCTGTTTTTT. This translates into CASSRTGLTGELFF. Full variable domain (remainder filled in from reference TRBV7-3 and TRBJ2-2): GAGVSQTPSNKVTEKGKYVELRCDPISGHTALYWYRQSLGQGPEFLIYFQGTGAADDSGLPNDRFFAVRPEGSVSTLKIQRTERGDSAVYLCASSRTGLTGELFFGEGSRLTVL.

J is TRBJ2-7 and V is TRBV28; the D gene is possibly TRBD1 (6 bases). Per the germline V gene, CDR1 is MDHEN and CDR2 is SYDVKM. V dropped 6 bases and J dropped 3 bases, with 12 bases sitting between them. The CDR3 length is 13 residues. The CDR3: CASSQIQGYEQYF. CDR3 sequence (DNA): TGTGCCAGCAGCCAGATACAGGGCTACGAGCAGTACTTC.

This rearrangement joins TRBV21-1 to TRBJ1-5. TRBV21-1 is an annotated pseudogene. This CDR3 is 17 amino acids long. The CDR3 is CASSKVRRDHFNQPQHF. The CDR3, as DNA: TGTGCCAGCAGCAAAGTTCGTCGGGACCATTTCAATCAGCCCCAGCATTTT.

The chain recombines TRBV6-1 with TRBJ1-2, with no clear D. CDR1 and CDR2 (germline): MNHNS, SASEGT. This CDR3 has 13 amino acids. V lost 1 base, J lost 8 bases, and 11 bases lay in between. The CDR3 bases are TGTGCCAGCAGTGAAGACTCCTGGAGGGGCTACACCTTC. It codes for CASSEDSWRGYTF.

The chain couples TRBV19 to TRBJ2-1; no clear D. The CDR3 runs 15 residues. The V and J ends lost 3 bases and 2 bases respectively, with 11 bases between them. Germline CDR1 LNHDA, CDR2 SQIVND (reference sequence). CDR3 in amino acids: CASSIANPTYNEQFF. The CDR3 region has the DNA TGTGCCAGTAGTATCGCAAACCCAACCTACAATGAGCAGTTCTTC.

The chain recombines TRBV3-1 (or the pseudogene TRBV3-2) with TRBJ2-1; a weak D match, TRBD1 (6 bases). Between the trimmed V and J ends, which lost 4 bases and 5 bases, there was a span of 21 bases. Per germline, CDR1 LGHDT and CDR2 YNNKEL (reference sequence). The CDR3 has 17 amino acids. The CDR3 region has the DNA TGTGCCAGCAGCCTCAGTACCGGGACAAGGATGAACAATGAGCAGTTCTTC. The encoded protein is CASSLSTGTRMNNEQFF.